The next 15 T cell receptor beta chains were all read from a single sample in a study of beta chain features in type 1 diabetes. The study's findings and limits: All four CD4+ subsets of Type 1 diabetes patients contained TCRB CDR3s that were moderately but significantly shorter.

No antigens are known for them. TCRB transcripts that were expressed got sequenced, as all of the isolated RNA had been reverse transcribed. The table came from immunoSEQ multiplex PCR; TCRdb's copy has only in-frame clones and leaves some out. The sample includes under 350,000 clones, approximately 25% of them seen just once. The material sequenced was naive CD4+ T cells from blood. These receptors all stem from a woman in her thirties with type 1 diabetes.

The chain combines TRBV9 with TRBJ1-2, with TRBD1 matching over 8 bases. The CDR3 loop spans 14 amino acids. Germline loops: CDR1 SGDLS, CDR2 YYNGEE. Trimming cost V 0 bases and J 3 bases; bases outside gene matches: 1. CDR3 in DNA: TGTGCCAGCAGCGTAGAGGACAGGGACTATGGCTACACCTTC. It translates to CASSVEDRDYGYTF.

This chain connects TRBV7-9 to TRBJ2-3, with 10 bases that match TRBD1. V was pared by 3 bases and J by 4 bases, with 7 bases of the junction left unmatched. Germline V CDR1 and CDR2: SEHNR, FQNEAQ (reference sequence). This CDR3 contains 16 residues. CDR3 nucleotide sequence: TGTGCCAGCAGCTTTCTGGACAGGGGGGAATCAGATACGCAGTATTTT. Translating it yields CASSFLDRGESDTQYF.

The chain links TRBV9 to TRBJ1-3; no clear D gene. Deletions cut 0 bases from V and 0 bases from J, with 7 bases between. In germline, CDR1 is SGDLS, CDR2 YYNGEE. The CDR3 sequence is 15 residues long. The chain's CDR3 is CASSVDINSGNTIYF. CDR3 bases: TGTGCCAGCAGCGTAGATATAAACTCTGGAAACACCATATATTTT.

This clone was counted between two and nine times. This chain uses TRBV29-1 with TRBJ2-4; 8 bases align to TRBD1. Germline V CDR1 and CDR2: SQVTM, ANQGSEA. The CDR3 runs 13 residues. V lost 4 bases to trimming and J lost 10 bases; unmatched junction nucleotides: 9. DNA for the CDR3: TGCAGCGTTGCCAGAGGACAGGGCCTTATTCAGTACTTC. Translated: CSVARGQGLIQYF.

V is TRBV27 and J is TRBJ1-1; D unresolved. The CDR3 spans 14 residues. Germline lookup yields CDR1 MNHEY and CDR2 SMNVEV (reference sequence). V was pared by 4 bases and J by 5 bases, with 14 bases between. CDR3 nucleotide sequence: TGTGCCAGCAGTTCGGCAGGCGGGCCGACTGAAGCTTTCTTT. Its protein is CASSSAGGPTEAFF.

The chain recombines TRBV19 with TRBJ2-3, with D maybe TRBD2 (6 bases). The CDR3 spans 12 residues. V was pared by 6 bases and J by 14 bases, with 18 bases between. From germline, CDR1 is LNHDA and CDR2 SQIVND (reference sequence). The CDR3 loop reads CASRAQAGPGYF. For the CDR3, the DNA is TGTGCCAGTAGGGCCCAGGCGGGGCCAGGGTATTTT.

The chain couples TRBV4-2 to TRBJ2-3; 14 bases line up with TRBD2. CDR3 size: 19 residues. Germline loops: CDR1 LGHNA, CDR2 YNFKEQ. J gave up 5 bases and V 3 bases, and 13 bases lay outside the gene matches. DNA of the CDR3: TGTGCCAGCAGCCAGCAGGGGGGGGGACTAGCGGGAGCTTTAGATACGCAGTATTTT. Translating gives CASSQQGGGLAGALDTQYF.

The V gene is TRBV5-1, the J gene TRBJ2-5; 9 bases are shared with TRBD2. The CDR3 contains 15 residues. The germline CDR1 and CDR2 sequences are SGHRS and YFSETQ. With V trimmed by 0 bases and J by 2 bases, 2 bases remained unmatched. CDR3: CASSLVLAGQETQYF. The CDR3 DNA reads TGCGCCAGCAGCTTGGTTCTAGCGGGACAAGAGACCCAGTACTTC. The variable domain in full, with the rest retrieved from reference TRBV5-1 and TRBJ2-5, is KAGVTQTPRYLIKTRGQQVTLSCSPISGHRSVSWYQQTPGQGLQFLFEYFSETQRNKGNFPGRFSGRQFSNSRSEMNVSTLELGDSALYLCASSLVLAGQETQYFGPGTRLLVL.

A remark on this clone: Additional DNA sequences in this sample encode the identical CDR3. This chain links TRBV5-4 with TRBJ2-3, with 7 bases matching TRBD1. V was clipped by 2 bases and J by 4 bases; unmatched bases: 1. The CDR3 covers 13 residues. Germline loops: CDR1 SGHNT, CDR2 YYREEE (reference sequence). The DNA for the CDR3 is TGTGCCAGCAGCTTTACAGGGGCAGATACGCAGTATTTT. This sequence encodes CASSFTGADTQYF.

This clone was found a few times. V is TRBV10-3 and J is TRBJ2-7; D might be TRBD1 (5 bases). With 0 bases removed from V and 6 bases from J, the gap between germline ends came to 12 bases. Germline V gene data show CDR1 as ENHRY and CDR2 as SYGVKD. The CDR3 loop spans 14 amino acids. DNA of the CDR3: TGTGCCATCAGTGAGTCGAGCAGGGCTAGCGAGCAGTACTTC. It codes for CAISESSRASEQYF.

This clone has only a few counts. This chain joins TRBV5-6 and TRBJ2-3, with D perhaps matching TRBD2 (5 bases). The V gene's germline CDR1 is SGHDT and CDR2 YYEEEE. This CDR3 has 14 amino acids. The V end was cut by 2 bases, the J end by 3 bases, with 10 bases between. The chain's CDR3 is CASSFGLMTDTQYF. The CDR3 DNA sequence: TGTGCCAGCAGCTTCGGACTGATGACAGATACGCAGTATTTT.

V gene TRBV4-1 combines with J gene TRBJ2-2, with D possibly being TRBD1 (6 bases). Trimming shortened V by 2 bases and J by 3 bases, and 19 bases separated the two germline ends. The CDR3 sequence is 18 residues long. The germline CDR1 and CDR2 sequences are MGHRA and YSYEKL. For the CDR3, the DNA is TGCGCCAGCAGCCAAAAGGGGCACAGGGTCGGCTACACCGGGGAGCTGTTTTTT. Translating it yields CASSQKGHRVGYTGELFF.

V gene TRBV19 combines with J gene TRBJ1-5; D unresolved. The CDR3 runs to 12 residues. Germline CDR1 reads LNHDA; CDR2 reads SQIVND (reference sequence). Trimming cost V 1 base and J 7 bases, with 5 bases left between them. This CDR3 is CASSIVAQPQHF. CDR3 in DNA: TGTGCCAGTAGTATAGTAGCCCAGCCCCAGCATTTT.

In DNA, the CDR3 is TGTGCCAGCAGCCCAAGCAGGACTAGTGGTGAAGAGCAGTACTTC. Amino acids: CASSPSRTSGEEQYF. The gene calls are TRBV27 and TRBJ2-7; 7 bases map to TRBD2. The germline gives CDR1 MNHEY, CDR2 SMNVEV (reference sequence). The CDR3 has 15 residues. V was pared by 6 bases and J by 7 bases, with 15 bases of the junction left unmatched.

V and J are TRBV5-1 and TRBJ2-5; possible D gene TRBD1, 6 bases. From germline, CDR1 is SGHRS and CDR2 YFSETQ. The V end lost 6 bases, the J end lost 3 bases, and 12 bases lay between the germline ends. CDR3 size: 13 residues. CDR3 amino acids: CASKRTVEETQYF. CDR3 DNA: TGCGCCAGCAAACGGACAGTAGAAGAGACCCAGTACTTC.